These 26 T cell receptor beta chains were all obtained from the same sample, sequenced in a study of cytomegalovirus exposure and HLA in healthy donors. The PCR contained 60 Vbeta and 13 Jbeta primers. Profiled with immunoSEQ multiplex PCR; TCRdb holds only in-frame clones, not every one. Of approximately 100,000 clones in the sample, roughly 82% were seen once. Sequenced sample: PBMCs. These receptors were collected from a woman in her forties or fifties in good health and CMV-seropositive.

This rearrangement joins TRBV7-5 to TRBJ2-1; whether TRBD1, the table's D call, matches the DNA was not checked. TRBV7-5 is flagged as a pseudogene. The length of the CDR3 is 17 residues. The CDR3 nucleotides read TGTGCCAGAAGCATAGAACAAAGACAGGGCCGGAGGAATGAGCAGTTCTTC. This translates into CARSIEQRQGRRNEQFF.

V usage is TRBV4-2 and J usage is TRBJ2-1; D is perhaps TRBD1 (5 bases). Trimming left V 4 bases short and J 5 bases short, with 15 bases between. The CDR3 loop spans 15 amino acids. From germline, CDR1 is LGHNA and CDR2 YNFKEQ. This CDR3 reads CASSLWEDSNNEQFF. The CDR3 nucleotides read TGTGCCAGCAGCCTCTGGGAAGACAGCAACAATGAGCAGTTCTTC.

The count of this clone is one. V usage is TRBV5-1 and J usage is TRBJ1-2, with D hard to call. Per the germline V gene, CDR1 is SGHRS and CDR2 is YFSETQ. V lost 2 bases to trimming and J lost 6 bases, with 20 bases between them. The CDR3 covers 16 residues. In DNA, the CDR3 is TGCGCCAGCAGCTTAGGAGCGAACATAGAGATTAATGGCTACACCTTC. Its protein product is CASSLGANIEINGYTF.

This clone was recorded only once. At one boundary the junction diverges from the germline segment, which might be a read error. The CDR3 spells CASSLAPDRGEGNTIYF. The CDR3 DNA reads TGTGCTAGCAGCTTAGCCCCCGACAGGGGGGAAGGAAACACCATATATTTT. The V call is TRBV7-7, the J call TRBJ1-3, with TRBD1 identical over 9 bases. The CDR3 length is 17 residues. Germline V lookup: CDR1 SSHAT, CDR2 FNYEAQ (reference sequence).

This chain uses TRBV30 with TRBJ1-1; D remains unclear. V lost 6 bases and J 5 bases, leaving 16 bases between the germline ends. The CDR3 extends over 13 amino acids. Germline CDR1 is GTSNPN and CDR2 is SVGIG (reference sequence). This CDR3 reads CACMVSRSTEAFF. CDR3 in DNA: TGTGCCTGCATGGTGAGTCGGAGTACTGAAGCTTTCTTT.

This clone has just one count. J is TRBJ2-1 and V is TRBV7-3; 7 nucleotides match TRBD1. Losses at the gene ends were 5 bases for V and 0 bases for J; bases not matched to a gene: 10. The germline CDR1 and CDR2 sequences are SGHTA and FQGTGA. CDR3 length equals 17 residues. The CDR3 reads CASSRQGVASSYNEQFF. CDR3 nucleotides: TGTGCCAGCAGCCGCCAGGGGGTCGCCAGCTCCTACAATGAGCAGTTCTTC.

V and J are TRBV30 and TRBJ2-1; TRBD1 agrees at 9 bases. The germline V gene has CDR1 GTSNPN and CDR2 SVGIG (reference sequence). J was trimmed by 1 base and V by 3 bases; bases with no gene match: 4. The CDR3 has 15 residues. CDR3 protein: CAWSQQGASYNEQFF. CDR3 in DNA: TGTGCCTGGAGCCAACAGGGGGCATCCTACAATGAGCAGTTCTTC.

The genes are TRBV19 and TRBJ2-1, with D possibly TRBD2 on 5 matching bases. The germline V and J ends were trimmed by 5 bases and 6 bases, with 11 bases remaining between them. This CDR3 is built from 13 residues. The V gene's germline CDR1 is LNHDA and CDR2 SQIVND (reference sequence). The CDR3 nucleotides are TGTGCCAGTAGTCCCGGGGAGCGCAATGAGCAGTTCTTC. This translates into CASSPGERNEQFF.

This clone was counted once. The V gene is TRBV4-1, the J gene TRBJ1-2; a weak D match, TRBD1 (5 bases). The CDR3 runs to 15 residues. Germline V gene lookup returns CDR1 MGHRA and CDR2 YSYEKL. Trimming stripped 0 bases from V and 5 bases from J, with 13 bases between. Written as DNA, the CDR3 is TGCGCCAGCAGCCAAGATCGGGGGAACGGATATGGCTACACCTTC. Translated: CASSQDRGNGYGYTF.

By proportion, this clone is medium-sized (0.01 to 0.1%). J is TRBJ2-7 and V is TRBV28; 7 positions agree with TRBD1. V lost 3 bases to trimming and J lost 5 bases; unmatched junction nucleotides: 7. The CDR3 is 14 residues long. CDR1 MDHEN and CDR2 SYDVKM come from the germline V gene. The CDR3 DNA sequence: TGTGCCAGCAGTTTTTTACAGGGGACGGACGAGCAGTACTTC. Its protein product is CASSFLQGTDEQYF.

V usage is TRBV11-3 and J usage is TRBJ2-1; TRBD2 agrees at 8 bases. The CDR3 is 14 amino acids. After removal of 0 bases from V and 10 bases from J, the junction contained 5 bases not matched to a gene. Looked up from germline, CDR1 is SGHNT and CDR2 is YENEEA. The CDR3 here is CASSLDLAGREQFF. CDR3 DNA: TGTGCCAGCAGCTTAGACTTAGCGGGGAGGGAGCAGTTCTTC.

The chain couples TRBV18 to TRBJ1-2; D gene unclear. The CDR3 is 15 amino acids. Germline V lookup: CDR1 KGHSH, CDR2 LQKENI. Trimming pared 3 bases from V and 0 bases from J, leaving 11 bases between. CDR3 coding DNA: TGTGCCAGCTCACCGGATTGGGAGGCTAACTATGGCTACACCTTC. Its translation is CASSPDWEANYGYTF.

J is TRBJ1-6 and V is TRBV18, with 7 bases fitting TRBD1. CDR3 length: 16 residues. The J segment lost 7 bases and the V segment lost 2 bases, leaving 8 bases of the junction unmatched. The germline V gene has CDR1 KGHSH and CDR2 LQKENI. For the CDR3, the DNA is TGTGCCAGCTCACCAGAGATCCGGGACAGCAATTCACCCCTCCACTTT. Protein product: CASSPEIRDSNSPLHF.

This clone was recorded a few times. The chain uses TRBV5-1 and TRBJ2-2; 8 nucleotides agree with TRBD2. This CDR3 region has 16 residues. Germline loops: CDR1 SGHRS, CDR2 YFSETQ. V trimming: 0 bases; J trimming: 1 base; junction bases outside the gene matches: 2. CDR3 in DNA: TGCGCCAGCAGCTTGGGGCTAGCGGGGAACACCGGGGAGCTGTTTTTT. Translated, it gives CASSLGLAGNTGELFF.

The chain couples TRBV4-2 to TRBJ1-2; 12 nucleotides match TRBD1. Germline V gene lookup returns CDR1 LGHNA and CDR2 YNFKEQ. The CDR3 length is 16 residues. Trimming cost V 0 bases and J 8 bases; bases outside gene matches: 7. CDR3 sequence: CASSQDLGQGARGYTF. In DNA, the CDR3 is TGTGCCAGCAGCCAAGATCTGGGACAGGGGGCGCGGGGCTACACCTTC.

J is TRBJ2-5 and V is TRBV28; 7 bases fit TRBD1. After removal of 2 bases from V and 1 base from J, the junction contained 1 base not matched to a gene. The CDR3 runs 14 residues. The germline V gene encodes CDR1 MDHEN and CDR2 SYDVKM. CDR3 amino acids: CASSLPGGQETQYF. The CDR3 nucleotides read TGTGCCAGCAGTTTACCAGGGGGCCAAGAGACCCAGTACTTC. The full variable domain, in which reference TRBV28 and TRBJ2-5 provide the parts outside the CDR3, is DVKVTQSSRYLVKRTGEKVFLECVQDMDHENMFWYRQDPGLGLRLIYFSYDVKMKEKGDIPEGYSVSREKKERFSLILESASTNQTSMYLCASSLPGGQETQYFGPGTRLLVL.

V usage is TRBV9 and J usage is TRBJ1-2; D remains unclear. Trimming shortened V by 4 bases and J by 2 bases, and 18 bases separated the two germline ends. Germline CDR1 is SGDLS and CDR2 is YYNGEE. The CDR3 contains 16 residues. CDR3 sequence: CASSPSLGVSNYGYTF. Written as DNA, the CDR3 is TGTGCCAGCAGCCCAAGCCTCGGGGTCTCCAACTATGGCTACACCTTC.

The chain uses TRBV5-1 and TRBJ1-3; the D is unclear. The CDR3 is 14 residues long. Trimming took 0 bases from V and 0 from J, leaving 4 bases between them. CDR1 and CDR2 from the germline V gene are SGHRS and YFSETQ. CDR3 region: CASSLVASGNTIYF. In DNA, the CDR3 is TGCGCCAGCAGCTTGGTGGCCTCTGGAAACACCATATATTTT. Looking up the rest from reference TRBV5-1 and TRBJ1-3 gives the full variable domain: KAGVTQTPRYLIKTRGQQVTLSCSPISGHRSVSWYQQTPGQGLQFLFEYFSETQRNKGNFPGRFSGRQFSNSRSEMNVSTLELGDSALYLCASSLVASGNTIYFGEGSWLTVV.

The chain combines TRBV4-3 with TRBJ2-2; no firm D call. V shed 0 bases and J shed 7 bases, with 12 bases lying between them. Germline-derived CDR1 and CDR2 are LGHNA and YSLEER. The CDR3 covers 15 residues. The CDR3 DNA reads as TGCGCCAGCAGCCAAGATTCGGGTTTGGACGGGGAGCTGTTTTTT. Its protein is CASSQDSGLDGELFF.

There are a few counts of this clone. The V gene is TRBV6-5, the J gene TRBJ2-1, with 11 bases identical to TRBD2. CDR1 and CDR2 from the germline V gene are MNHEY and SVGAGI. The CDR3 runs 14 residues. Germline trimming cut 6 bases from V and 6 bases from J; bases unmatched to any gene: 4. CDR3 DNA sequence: TGTGCCAGCAGCCCCGGGACTAGCGGCAATGAGCAGTTCTTC. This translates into CASSPGTSGNEQFF.

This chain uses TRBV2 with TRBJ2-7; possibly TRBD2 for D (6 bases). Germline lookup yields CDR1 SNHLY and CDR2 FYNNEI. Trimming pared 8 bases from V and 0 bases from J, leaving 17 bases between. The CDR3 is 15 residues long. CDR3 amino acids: CASRDFDFSSYEQYF. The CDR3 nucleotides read TGTGCCAGCCGGGACTTCGACTTTAGCTCCTACGAGCAGTACTTC.

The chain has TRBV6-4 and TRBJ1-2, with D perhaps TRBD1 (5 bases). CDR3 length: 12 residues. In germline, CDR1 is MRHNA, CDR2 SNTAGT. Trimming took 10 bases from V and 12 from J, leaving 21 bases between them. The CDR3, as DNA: TGTGCCACCACGTCGGGGGGGTTTCGGGACACCTTC. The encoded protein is CATTSGGFRDTF.

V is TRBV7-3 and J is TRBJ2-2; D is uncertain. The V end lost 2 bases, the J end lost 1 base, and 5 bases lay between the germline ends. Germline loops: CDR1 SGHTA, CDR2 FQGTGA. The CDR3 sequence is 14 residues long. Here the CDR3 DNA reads TGTGCCAGCAGCTTATTGAGGAACACCGGGGAGCTGTTTTTT. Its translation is CASSLLRNTGELFF.

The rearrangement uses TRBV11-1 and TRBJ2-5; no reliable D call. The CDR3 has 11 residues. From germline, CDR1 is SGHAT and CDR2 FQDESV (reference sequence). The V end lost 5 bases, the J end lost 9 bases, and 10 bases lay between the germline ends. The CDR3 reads CASSPLEPQYF. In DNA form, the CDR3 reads TGTGCCAGCAGCCCCTTGGAGCCCCAGTACTTC.

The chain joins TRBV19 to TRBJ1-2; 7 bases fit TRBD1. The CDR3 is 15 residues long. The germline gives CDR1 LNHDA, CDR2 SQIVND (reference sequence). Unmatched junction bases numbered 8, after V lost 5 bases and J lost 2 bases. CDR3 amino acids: CASSLNRGANYGYTF. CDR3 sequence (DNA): TGTGCCAGTAGTTTGAACAGGGGAGCAAACTATGGCTACACCTTC.

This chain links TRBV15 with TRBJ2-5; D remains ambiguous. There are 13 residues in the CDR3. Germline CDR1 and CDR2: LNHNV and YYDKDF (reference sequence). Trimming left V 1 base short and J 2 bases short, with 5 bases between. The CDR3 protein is CATSRGGQETQYF. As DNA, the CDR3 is TGTGCCACCAGCAGAGGAGGACAAGAGACCCAGTACTTC.